One T cell receptor beta chain is described in this entry. The data belong to a study of blood T cell repertoires in COVID-19. About the study: Italy, Spain and the United States were the sources of the convalescent and acute COVID-19 samples. Sample material is recorded as cDNA or gDNA derived from T cells, B-cell-depleted T cells, or PBMCs.

How the authors handled the data: Cell counts per sample came from amplifying reference gene primers. Repertoires were generated with immunoSEQ multiplex PCR, while TCRdb's copy carries only in-frame clones and drops some. V and J calls plus clone size are reproduced from that table; the DNA served to infer D and trimming. The sample includes 35,000 to 55,000 clones, roughly 90% of them seen just once. The CDR3 spans 14 residues. The V gene's germline CDR1 is SQVTM and CDR2 ANQGSEA. Trimming left V 3 bases short and J 2 bases short, with 11 bases between. The sequence was collected from a man between 65 and 80 years old with active COVID-19. The genes are TRBV29-1 and TRBJ2-4; perhaps TRBD1 as D (6 bases). Sample: peripheral blood. CDR3 protein: CSVEAGVTKNIQYF. DNA for the CDR3: TGCAGCGTTGAGGCAGGGGTTACCAAAAACATTCAGTACTTC.